This T cell receptor beta chain appears in the sequencing data of a study of blood T cell repertoires in COVID-19. Study as a whole: The samples span acute and convalescent COVID-19 from the United States, Italy and Spain. In each case, the material was cDNA or gDNA derived from T cells, B-cell-depleted T cells, or PBMCs.

Trimming cost V 1 base and J 9 bases, with 6 bases left between them. CDR3 size: 11 residues. The germline gives CDR1 SGHVS, CDR2 FNYEAQ. Authors' processing steps: Amplification with reference gene primers provided the estimates of nucleated cell counts. Using immunoSEQ multiplex PCR, the repertoire was profiled, and TCRdb retains in-frame clones only, with some absent. For V, J and clone size, that table is used; D and trimming come from the DNA. The sample carries roughly 290,000 clones, around 87% recorded once. This rearrangement joins TRBV7-6 to TRBJ2-5, with D unclear. Input material: peripheral blood. The clonotype was recovered from a woman between 50 and 59 years old who had recovered from COVID-19. CDR3 sequence: CASSLVEPQYF. The CDR3 DNA is TGTGCCAGCAGCTTAGTGGAGCCCCAGTACTTC. The whole variable domain, filled in from reference TRBV7-6 and TRBJ2-5, reads GAGVSQSPRYKVTKRGQDVALRCDPISGHVSLYWYRQALGQGPEFLTYFNYEAQQDKSGLPNDRFSAERPEGSISTLTIQRTEQRDSAMYRCASSLVEPQYFGPGTRLLVL.